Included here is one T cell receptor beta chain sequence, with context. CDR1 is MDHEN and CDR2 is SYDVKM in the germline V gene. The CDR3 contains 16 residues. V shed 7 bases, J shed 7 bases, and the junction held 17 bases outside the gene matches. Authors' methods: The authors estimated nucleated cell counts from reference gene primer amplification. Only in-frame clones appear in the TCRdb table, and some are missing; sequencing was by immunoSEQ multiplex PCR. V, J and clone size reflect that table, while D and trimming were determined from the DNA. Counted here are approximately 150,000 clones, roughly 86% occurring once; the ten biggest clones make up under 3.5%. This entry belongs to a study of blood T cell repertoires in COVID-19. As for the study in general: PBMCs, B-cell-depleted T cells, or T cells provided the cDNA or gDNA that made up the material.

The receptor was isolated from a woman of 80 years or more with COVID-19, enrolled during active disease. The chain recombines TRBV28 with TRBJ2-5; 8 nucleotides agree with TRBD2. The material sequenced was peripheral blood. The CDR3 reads CASTPGGLSREGTQYF. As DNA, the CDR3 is TGTGCCAGCACCCCAGGAGGACTGTCCCGGGAGGGGACCCAGTACTTC. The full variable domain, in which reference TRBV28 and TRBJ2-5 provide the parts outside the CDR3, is DVKVTQSSRYLVKRTGEKVFLECVQDMDHENMFWYRQDPGLGLRLIYFSYDVKMKEKGDIPEGYSVSREKKERFSLILESASTNQTSMYLCASTPGGLSREGTQYFGPGTRLLVL.